This T cell receptor (beta chain) originates from a study of CD8 T cells in Susac syndrome. An amount of RNA that ranged from roughly 0.5 to 1 ug was reverse transcribed with random hexamers. TCRdb recomputed calls from the immunoSEQ multiplex PCR reads with MiXCR, one row per CDR3 protein. The sample lists 330,000 or so distinct CDR3 sequences, about 82% occurring once. The V end was cut by 6 bases, the J end by 7 bases, with 7 bases between. Germline CDR1 SGHDN, CDR2 FVKESK. The CDR3 covers 11 residues. V usage is TRBV14 and J usage is TRBJ2-1; D is ambiguous. This clonotype was sampled from a human donor with multiple sclerosis. The source material was CD8+ T cells from PBMCs. CDR3 sequence: CASSLINEQFF. The CDR3 DNA follows: TGTGCCAGCAGTTTAATTAATGAGCAGTTCTTC.